The 20 T cell receptor beta chains below were found in one sample sequenced in a study of T cell responses to AZD1222 COVID-19 vaccine. The data were produced by immunoSEQ multiplex PCR, yet TCRdb's version contains in-frame clones alone and is incomplete. The sample records approximately 94,000 clones, 87% being singletons. The sequencing here drew on peripheral blood, taken on day 0 of MenACWY control vaccination. The source of these receptors is an adult in good health.

This sequence joins TRBV7-2 and TRBJ1-1; a weak D match, TRBD1 (5 bases). V was trimmed by 5 bases and J by 4 bases, leaving 20 bases between them. The germline CDR1 and CDR2 sequences are SGHTA and FQGNSA. CDR3 length: 16 amino acids. This CDR3 reads CASSPPTARHGTEAFF. The CDR3 DNA is TGTGCCAGCAGCCCTCCGACAGCCCGACATGGCACTGAAGCTTTCTTT.

V gene TRBV3-1 (or the pseudogene TRBV3-2) combines with J gene TRBJ2-5; D perhaps matches TRBD1 (6 bases). Germline-derived CDR1 and CDR2 are LGHDT and YNNKEL (reference sequence). CDR3 size: 14 residues. V dropped 3 bases and J dropped 5 bases, with 13 bases sitting between them. Here the CDR3 reads CASSHPGGQETQYF. CDR3 nucleotides: TGTGCCAGCAGCCACCCCGGAGGACAGGAGACCCAGTACTTC.

The chain's CDR3 is CASSSSWTAEAFF. The CDR3 DNA reads as TGTGCCAGCAGTTCGTCTTGGACAGCTGAAGCTTTCTTT. The J gene is TRBJ1-1, the V gene TRBV6-5; D is perhaps TRBD1 (6 bases). The V and J ends lost 4 bases and 6 bases respectively, with 12 bases between them. This CDR3 has 13 residues. CDR1 is MNHEY, CDR2 SVGAGI, per germline.

The rearrangement uses TRBV11-2 and TRBJ2-7; no clear D gene. The CDR3 is 12 residues long. Trimming removed 5 bases at V and 3 bases at J, with 8 bases between. Germline V lookup: CDR1 SGHAT, CDR2 FQNNGV. The CDR3 protein is CASSRSGYEQYF. Written as DNA, the CDR3 is TGTGCCAGCAGCCGCTCGGGCTACGAGCAGTACTTC.

In its sample, this clone was seen a few times. The gene calls are TRBV11-1 and TRBJ1-1, with D perhaps matching TRBD1 (5 bases). Germline CDR1 reads SGHAT; CDR2 reads FQDESV (reference sequence). CDR3 length equals 15 residues. V shed 5 bases and J shed 1 base, with 14 bases lying between them. The CDR3 sequence: CASSRDSPGNTEAFF. The CDR3 DNA follows: TGTGCCAGCAGCCGAGACAGTCCTGGGAACACTGAAGCTTTCTTT.

V gene TRBV2 combines with J gene TRBJ2-7, with D possibly matching TRBD1 (6 bases). The CDR3 length is 13 residues. From germline, CDR1 is SNHLY and CDR2 FYNNEI. Between the trimmed V and J ends, which lost 10 bases and 3 bases, there was a span of 16 bases. The CDR3 DNA sequence: TGTGCCACGAGAGGGGCAGGGGACTACGAGCAGTACTTC. It specifies CATRGAGDYEQYF.

The chain combines TRBV5-6 with TRBJ2-5; possibly TRBD2 for D (7 bases). CDR3 size: 14 residues. CDR1 and CDR2 (germline): SGHDT, YYEEEE. V was trimmed by 4 bases and J by 1 base, leaving 11 bases between them. CDR3 protein: CASSPGGPQETQYF. In DNA form, the CDR3 reads TGTGCCAGCAGCCCGGGGGGCCCCCAAGAGACCCAGTACTTC.

The chain recombines TRBV5-1 with TRBJ1-3; D unclear. The germline gives CDR1 SGHRS, CDR2 YFSETQ. The ends were cut back, 5 bases at V and 0 bases at J, with 18 bases in the middle. The CDR3 length is 17 residues. The CDR3 DNA follows: TGCGCCAGCAGGCCGGGTTATAGGAGGGACTCTGGAAACACCATATATTTT. It is translated as CASRPGYRRDSGNTIYF.

V usage is TRBV5-1 and J usage is TRBJ1-4; 7 positions match TRBD1. J was trimmed by 7 bases and V by 5 bases; bases with no gene match: 8. Germline V gives CDR1 SGHRS, CDR2 YFSETQ. The CDR3 has 14 amino acids. The CDR3 region has the DNA TGCGCCAGCAGTTCCGGGACAGTGGTTGAAAAACTGTTTTTT. Its translation: CASSSGTVVEKLFF. Complete variable domain (other parts from reference TRBV5-1 and TRBJ1-4): KAGVTQTPRYLIKTRGQQVTLSCSPISGHRSVSWYQQTPGQGLQFLFEYFSETQRNKGNFPGRFSGRQFSNSRSEMNVSTLELGDSALYLCASSSGTVVEKLFFGSGTQLSVL.

The chain employs TRBV5-1 and TRBJ2-2; D perhaps matches TRBD1 (6 bases). The V and J ends lost 0 bases and 0 bases respectively, with 12 bases between them. Germline CDR1 reads SGHRS; CDR2 reads YFSETQ. The CDR3 is 17 residues long. The CDR3: CASSLARGNSNTGELFF. CDR3 sequence (DNA): TGCGCCAGCAGCTTGGCGAGGGGGAACTCGAACACCGGGGAGCTGTTTTTT. The whole variable domain, filled in from reference TRBV5-1 and TRBJ2-2, reads KAGVTQTPRYLIKTRGQQVTLSCSPISGHRSVSWYQQTPGQGLQFLFEYFSETQRNKGNFPGRFSGRQFSNSRSEMNVSTLELGDSALYLCASSLARGNSNTGELFFGEGSRLTVL.

This chain uses TRBV30 with TRBJ2-6; D is tentatively TRBD1 or TRBD2 (6 bases each). The CDR3 covers 17 residues. CDR1 and CDR2 (germline): GTSNPN, SVGIG (reference sequence). Trimming removed 0 bases at V and 0 bases at J, with 12 bases between. The CDR3 loop reads CAWSVLEGGSGANVLTF. The CDR3 coding sequence is TGTGCCTGGAGTGTACTAGAGGGGGGCTCTGGGGCCAACGTCCTGACTTTC.

The rearrangement links TRBV3-1 (or the pseudogene TRBV3-2) to TRBJ1-2, with 9 bases matching TRBD1. Trimming took 3 bases from V and 6 from J; bases not matched to a gene: 5. CDR1 LGHDT and CDR2 YNNKEL come from the germline V gene (reference sequence). There are 14 residues in the CDR3. CDR3 DNA sequence: TGTGCCAGCAGCCACCCGGACAGGGGTAATGGCTACACCTTC. Translated, it gives CASSHPDRGNGYTF.

In its sample, this clone was seen a few times. The J gene is TRBJ2-1, the V gene TRBV18, with D possibly matching TRBD1 (5 bases). This CDR3 is built from 13 residues. In germline, CDR1 is KGHSH, CDR2 LQKENI. Trimming left V 2 bases short and J 9 bases short, with 11 bases between. CDR3 DNA: TGTGCCAGCTCACCATTAAATAGGGGTGAGCAGTTCTTC. Protein product: CASSPLNRGEQFF.

In nucleotides, the CDR3 is TGTGCCAGCAGCCGGCCTGGGACTACATTGAACACTGAAGCTTTCTTT. This encodes CASSRPGTTLNTEAFF. The chain carries TRBV28 and TRBJ1-1, with TRBD1 as a possible D gene (5 bases). V gave up 6 bases and J gave up 0 bases, with 17 bases separating them. In germline, CDR1 is MDHEN, CDR2 SYDVKM. The CDR3 contains 16 residues. The complete variable domain, with remaining parts taken from reference TRBV28 and TRBJ1-1, reads DVKVTQSSRYLVKRTGEKVFLECVQDMDHENMFWYRQDPGLGLRLIYFSYDVKMKEKGDIPEGYSVSREKKERFSLILESASTNQTSMYLCASSRPGTTLNTEAFFGQGTRLTVV.

The chain links TRBV5-6 to TRBJ2-5; perhaps TRBD2 as D (5 bases). Germline CDR1 and CDR2: SGHDT and YYEEEE. The CDR3 totals 13 residues. Trimming shortened V by 1 base and J by 5 bases, and 9 bases separated the two germline ends. CDR3 sequence reads: CASSLYEGETQYF. As DNA, the CDR3 is TGTGCCAGCAGCTTGTATGAGGGTGAGACCCAGTACTTC.

The chain has TRBV10-2 and TRBJ1-2; TRBD1 might be the D (6 bases). This CDR3 is 13 amino acids long. Between the trimmed V and J ends, which lost 4 bases and 6 bases, there was a span of 12 bases. Germline V lookup: CDR1 WSHSY, CDR2 SAAADI. CDR3 sequence (DNA): TGCGCCAGCAGTGTGTCAGGGGTTAATGGCTACACCTTC. As protein: CASSVSGVNGYTF.

The chain joins TRBV30 to TRBJ2-1; 9 bases map to TRBD2. The germline V gene has CDR1 GTSNPN and CDR2 SVGIG (reference sequence). This CDR3 region has 13 residues. V lost 7 bases and J lost 8; bases outside the gene matches: 9. The CDR3, as DNA: TGTGCCTCGGCGGGGGGGCCAGGCGATGAGCAGTTCTTC. Translating it yields CASAGGPGDEQFF.

The rearrangement uses TRBV7-2 and TRBJ2-3; 10 nucleotides agree with TRBD2. The length of the CDR3 is 17 residues. Germline lookup yields CDR1 SGHTA and CDR2 FQGNSA. Trimming at V came to 5 bases and at J to 5 bases, leaving 13 bases not matched to a gene. DNA of the CDR3: TGTGCCAGCAGCCCAGGGGTAGCGGGGGGCGGGAAAGATACGCAGTATTTT. It encodes CASSPGVAGGGKDTQYF. The full variable domain, with the rest looked up from reference TRBV7-2 and TRBJ2-3, is GAGVSQSPSNKVTEKGKDVELRCDPISGHTALYWYRQSLGQGLEFLIYFQGNSAPDKSGLPSDRFSAERTGGSVSTLTIQRTQQEDSAVYLCASSPGVAGGGKDTQYFGPGTRLTVL.

This clone was found once. This chain links TRBV21-1 with TRBJ1-4. TRBV21-1 is an annotated pseudogene. The CDR3 contains 13 residues. This CDR3 reads CASTDGPGEKLFF. DNA of the CDR3: TGTGCCAGCACTGACGGACCTGGAGAAAAACTGTTTTTT.

The J gene is TRBJ2-7, the V gene TRBV4-1, with D possibly being TRBD2 (6 bases). Germline V gene sequence: CDR1 MGHRA, CDR2 YSYEKL. The CDR3 loop spans 15 amino acids. V was cut by 0 bases and J by 3 bases, with 12 bases left in between. CDR3 sequence: CASSQEGFSGYEQYF. CDR3 in DNA: TGCGCCAGCAGCCAAGAGGGGTTTAGCGGCTACGAGCAGTACTTC.